Below are 9 T cell receptor beta chains sequenced from a single sample in a study of cytotoxic CD8 clonotypes in ibrutinib-treated CLL. Produced via immunoSEQ multiplex PCR; TCRdb's table is partial and in-frame only. In the table there are approximately 97,000 clones, 70% to 80% of which are singletons. Sample: PBMCs, taken after 24 months of ibrutinib treatment. The receptors derive from a human donor with chronic lymphocytic leukemia.

This clone was counted a single time. This chain joins TRBV29-1 and TRBJ2-1, with D unclear. This CDR3 comprises 13 residues. CDR1 is SQVTM, CDR2 ANQGSEA, per germline. Trimming took off 0 bases at V and 4 bases at J, with 7 bases between the two ends. This chain's CDR3 is CSVEEHQYNEQFF. DNA for the CDR3: TGCAGCGTTGAAGAGCACCAATACAATGAGCAGTTCTTC.

V and J are TRBV7-9 and TRBJ2-4; TRBD1 aligns across 7 bases. The CDR3 is 11 residues long. Germline CDR1 SEHNR, CDR2 FQNEAQ (reference sequence). With V trimmed by 5 bases and J by 15 bases, 7 bases remained unmatched. The CDR3 spells CASSQDRDPYF. The DNA of the CDR3 is TGTGCCAGCAGCCAAGACAGGGATCCGTACTTC. Based on the CDR3 plus reference TRBV7-9 and TRBJ2-4, the full variable domain is DTGVSQNPRHKITKRGQNVTFRCDPISEHNRLYWYRQTLGQGPEFLTYFQNEAQLEKSRLLSDRFSAERPKGSFSTLEIQRTEQGDSAMYLCASSQDRDPYFGAGTRLSVL.

This clone was picked up a small number of times. The CDR3 region has the DNA TGTGCCAGCAGTGACAACTCGGCAGGTAATCAGCCCCAGCATTTT. Its translation: CASSDNSAGNQPQHF. The V call is TRBV6-1, the J call TRBJ1-5; D is unclear. CDR1 is MNHNS, CDR2 SASEGT, per germline. The germline V and J ends were trimmed by 3 bases and 4 bases, with 13 bases remaining between them. The CDR3 sequence is 15 residues long.

The chain couples TRBV7-9 to TRBJ2-1; tentatively, D is TRBD2 (6 bases). The CDR3 totals 12 residues. Germline V lookup: CDR1 SEHNR, CDR2 FQNEAQ (reference sequence). Trimming stripped 5 bases from V and 12 bases from J, with 14 bases between. CDR3 loop: CASSAAGLAQFF. CDR3 nucleotides: TGTGCCAGCAGCGCGGCGGGACTGGCGCAGTTCTTC. Full variable domain (outside the CDR3, taken from reference TRBV7-9 and TRBJ2-1): DTGVSQNPRHKITKRGQNVTFRCDPISEHNRLYWYRQTLGQGPEFLTYFQNEAQLEKSRLLSDRFSAERPKGSFSTLEIQRTEQGDSAMYLCASSAAGLAQFFGPGTRLTVL.

This chain links TRBV7-3 with TRBJ2-1, with 12 bases identical to TRBD2. The ends lost 5 bases at V and 7 bases at J; junction bases unmatched: 6. Germline CDR1 reads SGHTA; CDR2 reads FQGTGA. This CDR3 is 15 amino acids long. The CDR3 sequence is CASSRPSGRVNEQFF. CDR3 DNA sequence: TGTGCCAGCAGCCGTCCTAGCGGGAGGGTTAATGAGCAGTTCTTC.

This chain uses TRBV19 with TRBJ2-7; weak D call: TRBD1 (5 bases). The germline gives CDR1 LNHDA, CDR2 SQIVND (reference sequence). The V end lost 6 bases, the J end lost 2 bases, and 14 bases lay between the germline ends. This CDR3 has 14 residues. The CDR3 DNA reads as TGTGCCAGTAGCCTTCGAATAGGGGCCTACGAGCAGTACTTC. It encodes CASSLRIGAYEQYF. Drawing the rest from reference TRBV19 and TRBJ2-7, the complete variable domain is DGGITQSPKYLFRKEGQNVTLSCEQNLNHDAMYWYRQDPGQGLRLIYYSQIVNDFQKGDIAEGYSVSREKKESFPLTVTSAQKNPTAFYLCASSLRIGAYEQYFGPGTRLTVT.

The chain recombines TRBV9 with TRBJ1-2; TRBD1 is a possible D gene (6 bases). The V gene lost 3 bases and the J gene lost 5 bases, with 14 bases spanning the gap. The CDR3 consists of 14 residues. The germline V gene encodes CDR1 SGDLS and CDR2 YYNGEE. This CDR3 is CASSADRLPYGYTF. DNA for the CDR3: TGTGCCAGCAGCGCCGACAGGTTACCTTATGGCTACACCTTC.

This clone was seen a handful of times. The chain links TRBV10-3 to TRBJ2-2; D is ambiguous. The V and J ends lost 8 bases and 1 base respectively, with 2 bases between them. The germline CDR1 and CDR2 sequences are ENHRY and SYGVKD. The CDR3 consists of 11 residues. CDR3 coding DNA: TGTGCCATCGAGAACACCGGGGAGCTGTTTTTT. It encodes CAIENTGELFF.

This chain uses TRBV2 with TRBJ1-1; perhaps TRBD1 as D (5 bases). CDR1 is SNHLY and CDR2 is FYNNEI in the germline V gene. This CDR3 has 13 amino acids. V dropped 6 bases and J dropped 0 bases, with 8 bases sitting between them. CDR3 protein: CASSREVNTEAFF. The CDR3 DNA is TGTGCCAGCAGCAGGGAGGTGAACACTGAAGCTTTCTTT.